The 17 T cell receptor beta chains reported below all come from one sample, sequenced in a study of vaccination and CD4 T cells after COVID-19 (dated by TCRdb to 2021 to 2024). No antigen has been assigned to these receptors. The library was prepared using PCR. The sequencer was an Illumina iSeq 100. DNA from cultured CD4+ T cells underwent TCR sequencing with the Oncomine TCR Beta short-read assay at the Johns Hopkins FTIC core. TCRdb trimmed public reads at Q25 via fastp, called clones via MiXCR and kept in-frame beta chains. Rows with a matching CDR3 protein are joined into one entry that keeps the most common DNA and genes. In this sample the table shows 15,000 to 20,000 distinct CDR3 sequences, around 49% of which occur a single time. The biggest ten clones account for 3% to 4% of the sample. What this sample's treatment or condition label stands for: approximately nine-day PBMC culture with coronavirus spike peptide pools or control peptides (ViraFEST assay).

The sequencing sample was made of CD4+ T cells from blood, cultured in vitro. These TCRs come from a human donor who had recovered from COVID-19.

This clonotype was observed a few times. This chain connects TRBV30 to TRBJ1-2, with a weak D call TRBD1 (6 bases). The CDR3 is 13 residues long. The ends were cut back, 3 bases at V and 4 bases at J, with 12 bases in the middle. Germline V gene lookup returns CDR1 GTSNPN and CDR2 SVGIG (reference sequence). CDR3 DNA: TGTGCCTGGAGGAAGGGGGGGCCCTATGGCTACACCTTC. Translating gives CAWRKGGPYGYTF.

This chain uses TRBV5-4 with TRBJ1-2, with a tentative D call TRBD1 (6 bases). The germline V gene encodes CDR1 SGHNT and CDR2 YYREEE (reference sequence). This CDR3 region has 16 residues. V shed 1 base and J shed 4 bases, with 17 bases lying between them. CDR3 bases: TGTGCCAGCAGCTTGAGGTCAGGGGCTTCTGGCTATGGCTACACCTTC. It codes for CASSLRSGASGYGYTF.

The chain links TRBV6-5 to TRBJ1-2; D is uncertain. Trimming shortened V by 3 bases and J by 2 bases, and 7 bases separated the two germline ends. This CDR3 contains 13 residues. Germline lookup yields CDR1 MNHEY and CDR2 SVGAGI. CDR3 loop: CASSYFENYGYTF. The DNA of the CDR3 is TGTGCCAGCAGTTATTTTGAGAACTATGGCTACACCTTC.

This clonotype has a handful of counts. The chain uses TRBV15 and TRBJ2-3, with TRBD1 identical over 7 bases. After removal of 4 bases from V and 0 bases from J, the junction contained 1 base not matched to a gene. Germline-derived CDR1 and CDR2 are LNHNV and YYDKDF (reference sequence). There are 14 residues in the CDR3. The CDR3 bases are TGTGCCACCAGCAAGGGACAGAGCACAGATACGCAGTATTTT. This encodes CATSKGQSTDTQYF.

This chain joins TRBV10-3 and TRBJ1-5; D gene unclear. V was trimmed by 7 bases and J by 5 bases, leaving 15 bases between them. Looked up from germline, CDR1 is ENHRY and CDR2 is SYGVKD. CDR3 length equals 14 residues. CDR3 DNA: TGTGCCATCACCTCTTCCCCAGCGGATCAGCCCCAGCATTTT. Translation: CAITSSPADQPQHF.

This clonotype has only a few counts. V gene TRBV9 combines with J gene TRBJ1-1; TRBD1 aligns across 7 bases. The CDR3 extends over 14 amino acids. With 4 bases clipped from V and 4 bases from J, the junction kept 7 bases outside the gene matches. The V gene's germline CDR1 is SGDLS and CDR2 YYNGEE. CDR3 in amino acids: CASSPQGGTTEAFF. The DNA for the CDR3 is TGTGCCAGCAGCCCCCAGGGGGGGACCACTGAAGCTTTCTTT. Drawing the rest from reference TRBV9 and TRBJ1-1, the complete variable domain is DSGVTQTPKHLITATGQRVTLRCSPRSGDLSVYWYQQSLDQGLQFLIQYYNGEERAKGNILERFSAQQFPDLHSELNLSSLELGDSALYFCASSPQGGTTEAFFGQGTRLTVV.

CDR3 nucleotide sequence: TGTGCCAGCGGACATACTGAAGCTTTCTTT. Protein sequence: CASGHTEAFF. This chain connects TRBV19 to TRBJ1-1; weak D call: TRBD1 (5 bases). This CDR3 contains 10 residues. Trimming stripped 9 bases from V and 5 bases from J, with 7 bases between. Germline CDR1 is LNHDA and CDR2 is SQIVND (reference sequence).

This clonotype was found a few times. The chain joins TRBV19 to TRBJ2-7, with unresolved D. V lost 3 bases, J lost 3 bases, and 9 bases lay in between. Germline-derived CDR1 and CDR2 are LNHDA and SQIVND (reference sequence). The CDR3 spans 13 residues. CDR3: CASSINNYYEQYF. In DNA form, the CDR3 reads TGTGCCAGTAGTATTAACAATTACTACGAGCAGTACTTC.

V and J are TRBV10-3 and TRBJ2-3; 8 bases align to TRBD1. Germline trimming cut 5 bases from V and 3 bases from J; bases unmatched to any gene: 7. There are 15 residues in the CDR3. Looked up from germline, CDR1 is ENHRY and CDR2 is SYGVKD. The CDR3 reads CAISQGAGKTDTQYF. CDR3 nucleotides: TGTGCCATCAGTCAGGGGGCAGGGAAGACAGATACGCAGTATTTT.

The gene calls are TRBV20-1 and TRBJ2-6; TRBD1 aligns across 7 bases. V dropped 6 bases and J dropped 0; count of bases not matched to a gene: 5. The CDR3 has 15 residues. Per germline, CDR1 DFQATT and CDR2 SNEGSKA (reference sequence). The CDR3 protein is CSARDSNSGANVLTF. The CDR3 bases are TGCAGTGCACGGGACAGCAACTCTGGGGCCAACGTCCTGACTTTC.

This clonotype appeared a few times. In nucleotides, the CDR3 is TGTGCCAGCAAACTAGGGGGACAAAACTATGGCTACACCTTC. Translated, it gives CASKLGGQNYGYTF. The chain couples TRBV7-2 to TRBJ1-2, with D possibly being TRBD1 (6 bases). The germline gives CDR1 SGHTA, CDR2 FQGNSA. This CDR3 has 14 amino acids. Trimming pared 7 bases from V and 2 bases from J, leaving 14 bases between.

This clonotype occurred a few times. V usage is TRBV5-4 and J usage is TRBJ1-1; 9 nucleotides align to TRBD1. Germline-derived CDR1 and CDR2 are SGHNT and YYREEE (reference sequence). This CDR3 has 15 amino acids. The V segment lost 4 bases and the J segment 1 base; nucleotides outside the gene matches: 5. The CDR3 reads CASSSGTGPNTEAFF. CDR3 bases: TGTGCCAGCAGCAGCGGGACAGGGCCGAACACTGAAGCTTTCTTT.

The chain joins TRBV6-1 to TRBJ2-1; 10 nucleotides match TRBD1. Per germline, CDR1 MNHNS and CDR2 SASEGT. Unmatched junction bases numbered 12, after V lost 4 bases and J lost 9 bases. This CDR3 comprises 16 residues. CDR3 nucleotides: TGTGCCAGCAGTGGGATAGGACAGGGGGACGAGGGTGAGCAGTTCTTC. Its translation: CASSGIGQGDEGEQFF.

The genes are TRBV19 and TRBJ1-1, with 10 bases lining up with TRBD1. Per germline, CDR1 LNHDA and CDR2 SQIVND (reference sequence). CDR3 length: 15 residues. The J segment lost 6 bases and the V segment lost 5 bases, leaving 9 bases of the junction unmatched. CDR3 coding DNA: TGTGCCAGTAGTCCATGGACAGGGGGGATCGCTGAAGCTTTCTTT. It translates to CASSPWTGGIAEAFF.

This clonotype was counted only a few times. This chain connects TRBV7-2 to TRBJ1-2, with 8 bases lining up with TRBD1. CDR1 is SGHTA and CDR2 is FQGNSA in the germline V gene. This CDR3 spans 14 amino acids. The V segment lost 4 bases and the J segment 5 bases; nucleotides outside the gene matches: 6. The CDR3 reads CASSSIQGGYGYTF. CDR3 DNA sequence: TGTGCCAGCAGCTCGATACAGGGGGGATATGGCTACACCTTC.

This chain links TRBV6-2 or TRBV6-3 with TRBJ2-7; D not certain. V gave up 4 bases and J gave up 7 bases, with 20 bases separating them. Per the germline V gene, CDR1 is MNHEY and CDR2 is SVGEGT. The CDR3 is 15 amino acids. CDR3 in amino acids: CASSSPQEVVGEQYF. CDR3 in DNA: TGTGCCAGCAGTTCCCCTCAGGAAGTGGTCGGGGAGCAGTACTTC.

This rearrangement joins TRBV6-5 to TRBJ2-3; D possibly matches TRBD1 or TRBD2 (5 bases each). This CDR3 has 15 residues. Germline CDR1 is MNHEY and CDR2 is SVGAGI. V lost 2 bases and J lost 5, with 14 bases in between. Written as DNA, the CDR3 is TGTGCCAGCAGTTACAGAGGGGCTAGGGGAGATACGCAGTATTTT. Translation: CASSYRGARGDTQYF.